This TCR beta chain was captured in a study of T cell responses to AZD1222 COVID-19 vaccine. Trimming removed 5 bases at V and 11 bases at J, with 15 bases between. The germline V gene encodes CDR1 MDHEN and CDR2 SYDVKM. The CDR3 has 12 amino acids. Method: immunoSEQ multiplex PCR; TCRdb's copy keeps in-frame clones and lacks some. Among some 150,000 clones listed, roughly 92% were seen once. Note on this clone: The antigen remains undetermined.

General study findings and limits: In a largely white British group with more females than males, clonal diversity was possibly underestimated. Baseline serology detected seropositivity in only six or seven AZD1222 recipients.

The sequenced sample was peripheral blood, obtained on day 0 of AZD1222 vaccination. This TCR came from an adult in good health. The chain employs TRBV28 and TRBJ1-1, with D unclear. CDR3 in DNA: TGTGCCAGCAGTGATGGACCTACGGCCGCTTTCTTT. Translating it yields CASSDGPTAAFF. Full variable domain (remainder filled in from reference TRBV28 and TRBJ1-1): DVKVTQSSRYLVKRTGEKVFLECVQDMDHENMFWYRQDPGLGLRLIYFSYDVKMKEKGDIPEGYSVSREKKERFSLILESASTNQTSMYLCASSDGPTAAFFGQGTRLTVV.